This TCR beta chain derives from a study of cytomegalovirus exposure and HLA in healthy donors. Germline V gene lookup returns CDR1 MNHEY and CDR2 SMNVEV (reference sequence). This CDR3 is built from 14 residues. Trimming took 2 bases from V and 3 from J, leaving 11 bases between them. The table came from immunoSEQ multiplex PCR; TCRdb's copy has only in-frame clones and leaves some out. This repertoire shows some 180,000 clones, around nine tenths found once; its top ten account for 7.2%. The sequenced sample consisted of PBMCs. This chain connects TRBV27 to TRBJ2-7; D is unclear. The source of this sequence is a man aged 30 to 39 in good health and CMV-seropositive. Written as DNA, the CDR3 is TGTGCCAGCAGTTTAGGACGGCTGAGCTACGAGCAGTACTTC. Its translation: CASSLGRLSYEQYF.